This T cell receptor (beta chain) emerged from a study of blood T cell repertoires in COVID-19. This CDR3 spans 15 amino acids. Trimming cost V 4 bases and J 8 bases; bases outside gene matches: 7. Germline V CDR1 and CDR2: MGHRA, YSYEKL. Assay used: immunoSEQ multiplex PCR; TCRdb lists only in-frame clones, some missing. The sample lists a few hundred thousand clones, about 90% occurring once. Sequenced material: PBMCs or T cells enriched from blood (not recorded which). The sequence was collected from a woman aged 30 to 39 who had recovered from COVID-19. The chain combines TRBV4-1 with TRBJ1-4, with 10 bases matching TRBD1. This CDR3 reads CASSPSGTGEEKLFF. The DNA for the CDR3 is TGCGCCAGCAGCCCCTCCGGGACAGGGGAAGAAAAACTGTTTTTT.